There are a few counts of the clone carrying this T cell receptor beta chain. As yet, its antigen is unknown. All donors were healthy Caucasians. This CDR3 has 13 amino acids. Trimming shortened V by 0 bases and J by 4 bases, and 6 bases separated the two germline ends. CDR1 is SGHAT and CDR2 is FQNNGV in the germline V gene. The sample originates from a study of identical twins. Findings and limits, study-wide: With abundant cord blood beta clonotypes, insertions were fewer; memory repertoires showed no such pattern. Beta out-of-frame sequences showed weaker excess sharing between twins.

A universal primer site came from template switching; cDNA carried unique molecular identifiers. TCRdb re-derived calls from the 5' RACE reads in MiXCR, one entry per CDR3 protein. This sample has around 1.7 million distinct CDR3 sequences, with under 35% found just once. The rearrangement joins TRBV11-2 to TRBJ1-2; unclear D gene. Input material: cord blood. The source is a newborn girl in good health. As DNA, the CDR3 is TGTGCCAGCAGCTTAGAGGCTTTCTATGGCTACACCTTC. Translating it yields CASSLEAFYGYTF.